The subject of this entry is one T cell receptor beta chain. V was trimmed by 5 bases and J by 3 bases, leaving 4 bases between them. This CDR3 has 11 residues. The germline gives CDR1 SEHNR, CDR2 FQNEAQ (reference sequence). Profiling relied on immunoSEQ multiplex PCR, and the TCRdb table lists in-frame clones only, not all of them. In the table there are about 200,000 clones, around nine tenths of which are singletons. This entry comes from a study of blood T cell repertoires in COVID-19. The sample consisted of peripheral blood. The J gene is TRBJ2-5, the V gene TRBV7-9; no clear D. The receptor's source is a woman in her thirties or forties who had recovered from COVID-19. The CDR3 protein is CASSPKETQYF. DNA of the CDR3: TGTGCCAGCAGCCCAAAAGAGACCCAGTACTTC.